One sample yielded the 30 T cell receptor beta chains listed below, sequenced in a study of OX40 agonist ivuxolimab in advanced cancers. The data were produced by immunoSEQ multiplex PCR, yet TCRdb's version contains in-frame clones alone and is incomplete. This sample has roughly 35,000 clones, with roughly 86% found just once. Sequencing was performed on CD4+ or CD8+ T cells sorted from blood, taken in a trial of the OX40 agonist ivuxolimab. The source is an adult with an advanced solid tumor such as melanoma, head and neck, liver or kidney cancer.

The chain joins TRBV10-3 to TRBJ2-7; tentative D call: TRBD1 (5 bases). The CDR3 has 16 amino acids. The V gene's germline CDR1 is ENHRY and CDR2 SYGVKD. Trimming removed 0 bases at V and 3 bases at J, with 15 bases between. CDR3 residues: CAISESIGQGFYEQYF. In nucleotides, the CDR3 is TGTGCCATCAGTGAGTCGATCGGGCAGGGATTCTACGAGCAGTACTTC.

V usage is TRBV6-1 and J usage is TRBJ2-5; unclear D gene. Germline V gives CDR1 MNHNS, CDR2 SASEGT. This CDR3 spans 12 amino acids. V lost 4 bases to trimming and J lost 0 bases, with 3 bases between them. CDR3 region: CASSVYQETQYF. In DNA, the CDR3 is TGTGCCAGCAGTGTCTACCAAGAGACCCAGTACTTC.

CDR3 nucleotides: TGTGCCAGCAGCCCTAGCGGGGGGTCATTCTATTTT. Translated: CASSPSGGSFYF. The chain recombines TRBV9 with TRBJ2-3, with TRBD2 matching over 11 bases. The CDR3 extends over 12 amino acids. The germline gives CDR1 SGDLS, CDR2 YYNGEE. Losses at the gene ends were 4 bases for V and 15 bases for J; bases not matched to a gene: 7. The complete variable domain, with remaining parts taken from reference TRBV9 and TRBJ2-3, reads DSGVTQTPKHLITATGQRVTLRCSPRSGDLSVYWYQQSLDQGLQFLIQYYNGEERAKGNILERFSAQQFPDLHSELNLSSLELGDSALYFCASSPSGGSFYFGPGTRLTVL.

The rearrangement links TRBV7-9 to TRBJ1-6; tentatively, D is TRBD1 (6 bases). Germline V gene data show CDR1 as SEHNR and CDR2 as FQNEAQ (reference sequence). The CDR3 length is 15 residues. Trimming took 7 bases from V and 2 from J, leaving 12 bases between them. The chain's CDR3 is CASTSGDTYNSPLHF. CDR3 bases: TGTGCCAGCACCTCAGGGGATACCTATAATTCACCCCTCCACTTT. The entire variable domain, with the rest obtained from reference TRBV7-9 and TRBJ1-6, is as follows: DTGVSQNPRHKITKRGQNVTFRCDPISEHNRLYWYRQTLGQGPEFLTYFQNEAQLEKSRLLSDRFSAERPKGSFSTLEIQRTEQGDSAMYLCASTSGDTYNSPLHFGNGTRLTVT.

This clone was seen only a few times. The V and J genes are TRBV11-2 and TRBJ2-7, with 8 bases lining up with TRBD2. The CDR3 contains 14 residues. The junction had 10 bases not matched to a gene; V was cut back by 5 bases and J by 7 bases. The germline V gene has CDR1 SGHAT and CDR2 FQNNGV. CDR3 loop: CASSRNPGGPEQYF. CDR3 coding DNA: TGTGCCAGCAGCCGAAATCCGGGGGGGCCTGAGCAGTACTTC.

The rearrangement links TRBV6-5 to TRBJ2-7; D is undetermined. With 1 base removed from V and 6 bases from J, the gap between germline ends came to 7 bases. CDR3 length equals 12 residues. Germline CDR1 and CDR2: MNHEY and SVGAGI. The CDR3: CASSYFRGEQYF. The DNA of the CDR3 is TGTGCCAGCAGTTACTTTCGAGGCGAGCAGTACTTC.

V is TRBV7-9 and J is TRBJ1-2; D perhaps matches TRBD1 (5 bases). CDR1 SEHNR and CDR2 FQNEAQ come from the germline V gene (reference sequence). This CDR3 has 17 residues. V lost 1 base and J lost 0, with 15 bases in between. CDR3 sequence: CASSLDRGRAANYGYTF. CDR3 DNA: TGTGCCAGCAGCTTAGACCGGGGGAGGGCTGCTAACTATGGCTACACCTTC.

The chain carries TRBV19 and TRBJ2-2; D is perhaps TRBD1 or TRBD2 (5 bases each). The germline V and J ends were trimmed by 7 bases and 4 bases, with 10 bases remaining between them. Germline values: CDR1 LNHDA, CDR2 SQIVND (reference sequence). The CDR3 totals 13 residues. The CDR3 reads CASTIGTTGELFF. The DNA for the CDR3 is TGTGCCAGTACCATAGGGACCACCGGGGAGCTGTTTTTT.

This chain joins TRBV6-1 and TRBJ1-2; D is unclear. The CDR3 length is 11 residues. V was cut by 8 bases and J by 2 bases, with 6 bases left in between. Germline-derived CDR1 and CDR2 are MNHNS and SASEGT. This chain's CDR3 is CASSPNYGYTF. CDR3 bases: TGTGCCAGCTCCCCCAACTATGGCTACACCTTC.

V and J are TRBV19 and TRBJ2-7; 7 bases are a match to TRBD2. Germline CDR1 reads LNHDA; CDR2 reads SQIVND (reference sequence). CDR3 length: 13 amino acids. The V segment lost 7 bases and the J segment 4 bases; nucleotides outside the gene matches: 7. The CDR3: CASTGGATYEQYF. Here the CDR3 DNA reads TGTGCCAGTACGGGGGGTGCCACGTACGAGCAGTACTTC.

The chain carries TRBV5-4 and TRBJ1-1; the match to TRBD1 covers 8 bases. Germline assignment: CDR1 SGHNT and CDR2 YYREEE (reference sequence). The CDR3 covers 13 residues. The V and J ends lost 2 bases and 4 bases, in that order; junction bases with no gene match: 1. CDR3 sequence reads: CASSLQGGTEAFF. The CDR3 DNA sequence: TGTGCCAGCAGCTTACAGGGGGGCACTGAAGCTTTCTTT.

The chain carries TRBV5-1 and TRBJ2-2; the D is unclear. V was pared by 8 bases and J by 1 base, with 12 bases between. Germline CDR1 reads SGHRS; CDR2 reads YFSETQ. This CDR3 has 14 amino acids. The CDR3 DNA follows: TGCGCCAGTGTGGACGGCCTGAACACCGGGGAGCTGTTTTTT. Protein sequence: CASVDGLNTGELFF.

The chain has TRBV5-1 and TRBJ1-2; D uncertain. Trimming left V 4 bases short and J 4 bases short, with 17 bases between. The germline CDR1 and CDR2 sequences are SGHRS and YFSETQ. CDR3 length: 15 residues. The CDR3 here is CASSDALRATYGYTF. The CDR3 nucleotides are TGCGCCAGCAGCGACGCCCTGAGGGCCACCTATGGCTACACCTTC.

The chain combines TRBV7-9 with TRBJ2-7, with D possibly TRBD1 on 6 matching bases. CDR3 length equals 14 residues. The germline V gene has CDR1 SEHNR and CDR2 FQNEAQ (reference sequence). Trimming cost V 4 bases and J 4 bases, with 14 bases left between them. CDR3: CASSSDRLLYEQYF. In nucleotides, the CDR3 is TGTGCCAGCAGCTCCGACAGGTTGTTATACGAGCAGTACTTC.

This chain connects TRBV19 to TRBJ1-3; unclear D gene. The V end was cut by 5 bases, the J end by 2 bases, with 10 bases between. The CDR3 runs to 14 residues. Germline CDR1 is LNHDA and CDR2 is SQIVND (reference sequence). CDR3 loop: CASSVRAPGNTIYF. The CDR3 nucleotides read TGTGCCAGTAGTGTCCGTGCCCCTGGAAACACCATATATTTT.

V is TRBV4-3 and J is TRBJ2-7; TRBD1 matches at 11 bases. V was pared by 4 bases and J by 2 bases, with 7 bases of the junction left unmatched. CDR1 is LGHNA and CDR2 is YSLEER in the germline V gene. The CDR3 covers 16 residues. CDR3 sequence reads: CASSRPGQGAPYEQYF. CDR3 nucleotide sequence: TGCGCCAGCAGCCGGCCCGGACAGGGGGCCCCCTACGAGCAGTACTTC.

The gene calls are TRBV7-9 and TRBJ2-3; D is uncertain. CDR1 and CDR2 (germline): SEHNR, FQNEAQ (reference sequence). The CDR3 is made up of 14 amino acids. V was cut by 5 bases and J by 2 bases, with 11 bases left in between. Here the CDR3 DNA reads TGTGCCAGCAGCCCTCCCGTGGCCACAGATACGCAGTATTTT. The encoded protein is CASSPPVATDTQYF.

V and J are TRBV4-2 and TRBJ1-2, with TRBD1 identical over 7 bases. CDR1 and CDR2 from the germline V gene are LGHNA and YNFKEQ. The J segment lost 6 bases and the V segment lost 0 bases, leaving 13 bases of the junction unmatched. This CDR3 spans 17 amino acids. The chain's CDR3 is CASSQDTRDSEVHGYTF. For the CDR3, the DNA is TGTGCCAGCAGCCAAGATACGAGGGACAGCGAAGTCCATGGCTACACCTTC.

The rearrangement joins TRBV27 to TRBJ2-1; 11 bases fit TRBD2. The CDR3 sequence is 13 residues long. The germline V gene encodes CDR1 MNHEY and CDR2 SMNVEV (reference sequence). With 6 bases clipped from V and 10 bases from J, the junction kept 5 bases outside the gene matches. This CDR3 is CASSPLAGEEQFF. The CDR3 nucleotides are TGTGCCAGCAGCCCACTAGCGGGGGAGGAGCAGTTCTTC.

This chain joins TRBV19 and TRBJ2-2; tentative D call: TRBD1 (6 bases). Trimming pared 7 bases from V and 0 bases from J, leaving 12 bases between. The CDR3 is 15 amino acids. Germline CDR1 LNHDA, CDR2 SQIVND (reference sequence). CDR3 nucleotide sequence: TGTGCCAGTAAGGACAGACAGACGAACACCGGGGAGCTGTTTTTT. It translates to CASKDRQTNTGELFF.

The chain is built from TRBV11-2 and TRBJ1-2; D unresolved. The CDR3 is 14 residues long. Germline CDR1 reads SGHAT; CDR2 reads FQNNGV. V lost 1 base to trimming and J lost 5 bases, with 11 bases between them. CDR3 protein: CASSLGDSSYGYTF. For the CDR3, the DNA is TGTGCCAGCAGCTTAGGGGATTCCAGTTATGGCTACACCTTC.

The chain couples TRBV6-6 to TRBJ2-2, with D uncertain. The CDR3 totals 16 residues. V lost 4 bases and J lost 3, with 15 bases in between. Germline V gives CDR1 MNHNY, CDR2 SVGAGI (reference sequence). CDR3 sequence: CASSSNMNRDTGELFF. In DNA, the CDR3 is TGTGCCAGCAGTTCCAACATGAACCGGGACACCGGGGAGCTGTTTTTT.

Here the CDR3 DNA reads TGCAGCGTGCTCCGGGGGGCCGGGCACACTGAAGCTTTCTTT. As protein: CSVLRGAGHTEAFF. V is TRBV29-1 and J is TRBJ1-1; a weak D match, TRBD1 (6 bases). This CDR3 spans 14 amino acids. Between the trimmed V and J ends, which lost 6 bases and 3 bases, there was a span of 17 bases. Germline V CDR1 and CDR2: SQVTM, ANQGSEA. Supplemented by reference TRBV29-1 and TRBJ1-1, the full variable domain reads SAVISQKPSRDICQRGTSLTIQCQVDSQVTMMFWYRQQPGQSLTLIATANQGSEATYESGFVIDKFPISRPNLTFSTLTVSNMSPEDSSIYLCSVLRGAGHTEAFFGQGTRLTVV.

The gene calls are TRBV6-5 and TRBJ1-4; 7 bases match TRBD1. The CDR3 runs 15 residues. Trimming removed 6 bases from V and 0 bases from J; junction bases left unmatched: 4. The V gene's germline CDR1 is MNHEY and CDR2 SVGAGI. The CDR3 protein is CASRPGGATNEKLFF. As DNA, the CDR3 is TGTGCCAGCAGGCCAGGGGGGGCAACTAATGAAAAACTGTTTTTT.

Here the CDR3 reads CASSLSAGVGDTQYF. DNA for the CDR3: TGTGCCAGCAGCTTATCCGCGGGGGTCGGGGATACGCAGTATTTT. The J gene is TRBJ2-3, the V gene TRBV7-2, with 7 bases aligning to TRBD2. Germline CDR1 reads SGHTA; CDR2 reads FQGNSA. This CDR3 region has 15 residues. The V gene end was trimmed by 2 bases and the J gene end by 6 bases; junction bases not matched to a gene: 8. Filled out from reference TRBV7-2 and TRBJ2-3, the complete variable domain reads GAGVSQSPSNKVTEKGKDVELRCDPISGHTALYWYRQSLGQGLEFLIYFQGNSAPDKSGLPSDRFSAERTGGSVSTLTIQRTQQEDSAVYLCASSLSAGVGDTQYFGPGTRLTVL.

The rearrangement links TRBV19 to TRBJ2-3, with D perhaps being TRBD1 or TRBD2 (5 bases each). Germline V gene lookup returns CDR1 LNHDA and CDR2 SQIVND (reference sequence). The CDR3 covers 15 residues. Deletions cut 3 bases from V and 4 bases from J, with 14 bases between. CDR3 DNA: TGTGCCAGTAGTATCGGGGCCCTTCCCGCAGATACGCAGTATTTT. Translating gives CASSIGALPADTQYF.

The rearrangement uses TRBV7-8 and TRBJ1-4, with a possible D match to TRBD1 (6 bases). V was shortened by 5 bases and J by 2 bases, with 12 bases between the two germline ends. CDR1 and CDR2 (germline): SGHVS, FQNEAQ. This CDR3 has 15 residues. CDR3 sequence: CASSPLGATNEKLFF. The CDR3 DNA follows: TGTGCCAGCAGCCCCCTGGGGGCCACTAATGAAAAACTGTTTTTT.

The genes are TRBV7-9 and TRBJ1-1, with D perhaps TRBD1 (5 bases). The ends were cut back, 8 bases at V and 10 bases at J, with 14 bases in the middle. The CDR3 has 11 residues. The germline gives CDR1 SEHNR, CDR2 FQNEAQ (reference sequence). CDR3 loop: CASPGPTPAFF. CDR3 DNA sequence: TGTGCCAGCCCAGGGCCCACGCCAGCTTTCTTT.

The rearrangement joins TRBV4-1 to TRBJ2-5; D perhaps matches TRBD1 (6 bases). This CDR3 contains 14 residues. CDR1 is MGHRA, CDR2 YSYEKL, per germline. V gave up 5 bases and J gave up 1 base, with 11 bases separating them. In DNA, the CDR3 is TGCGCCAGCAGCGCCACAGGGTTCCAAGAGACCCAGTACTTC. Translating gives CASSATGFQETQYF.

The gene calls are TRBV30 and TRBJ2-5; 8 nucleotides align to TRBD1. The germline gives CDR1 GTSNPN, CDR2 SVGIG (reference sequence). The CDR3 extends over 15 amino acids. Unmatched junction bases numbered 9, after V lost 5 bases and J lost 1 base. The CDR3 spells CAWAPGQAIQETQYF. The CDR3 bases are TGTGCCTGGGCCCCGGGACAGGCTATCCAAGAGACCCAGTACTTC.